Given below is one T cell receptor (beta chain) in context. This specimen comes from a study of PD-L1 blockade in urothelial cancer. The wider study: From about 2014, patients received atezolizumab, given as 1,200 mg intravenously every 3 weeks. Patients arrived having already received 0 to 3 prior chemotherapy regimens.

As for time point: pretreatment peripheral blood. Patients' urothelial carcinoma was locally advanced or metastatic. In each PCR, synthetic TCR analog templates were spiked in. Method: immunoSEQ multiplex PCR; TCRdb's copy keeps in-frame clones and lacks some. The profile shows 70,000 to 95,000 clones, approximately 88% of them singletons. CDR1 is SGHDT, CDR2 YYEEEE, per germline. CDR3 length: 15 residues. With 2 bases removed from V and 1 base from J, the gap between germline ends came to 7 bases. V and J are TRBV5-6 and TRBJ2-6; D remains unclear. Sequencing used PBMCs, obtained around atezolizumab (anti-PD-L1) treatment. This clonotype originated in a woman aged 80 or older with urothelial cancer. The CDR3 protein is CASSFITSGANVLTF. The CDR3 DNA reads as TGTGCCAGCAGCTTTATAACATCTGGGGCCAACGTCCTGACTTTC.